This T cell receptor beta chain was recorded in a study of blood T cell repertoires in COVID-19. Across the study: Acute and convalescent COVID-19 specimens originated in the United States, Italy and Spain.

CDR3 length: 15 amino acids. Trimming took off 2 bases at V and 7 bases at J, with 14 bases between the two ends. Germline V gene data show CDR1 as SGHVS and CDR2 as FQNEAQ. Per the original methods: Nucleated cell number was recorded as an estimate derived from reference gene primer amplification. Generated by immunoSEQ multiplex PCR, the TCRdb table keeps only in-frame clones and is missing some. For V, J and clone size, that table is used; D and trimming come from the DNA. Here the sample spans approximately 300,000 clones, 90% being singletons. Individuals aged roughly 18 to 95 years were recruited from 24 US areas. Cohort placement rested on clinical history that participants reported themselves.

This chain uses TRBV7-8 with TRBJ2-2; a possible D gene is TRBD2 (7 bases). The TCR originated in a young woman with acute COVID-19. Sample: PBMCs or T cells enriched from blood (not recorded which). The CDR3 DNA reads TGTGCCAGCAGCTTAATCGGGGGGCAGAGCGGGGAGCTGTTTTTT. Protein: CASSLIGGQSGELFF.